Below, 9 T cell receptor beta chains from the same sample are listed, as sequenced in a study of cytomegalovirus exposure and HLA in healthy donors. Assay used: immunoSEQ multiplex PCR; TCRdb lists only in-frame clones, some missing. Counted here are roughly 250,000 clones, around 86% occurring once; the ten biggest clones make up less than 1.5%. Sequencing was performed on PBMCs. The receptor source for this set is a woman aged 30 to 39 in good health and CMV-seropositive.

This rearrangement joins TRBV2 to TRBJ1-1, with D maybe TRBD1 (5 bases). The germline V gene has CDR1 SNHLY and CDR2 FYNNEI. V was shortened by 4 bases and J by 1 base, with 10 bases between the two germline ends. The CDR3 has 14 residues. CDR3 DNA sequence: TGTGCCAGCAGTGCCAGGGTTGGGAACACTGAAGCTTTCTTT. It translates to CASSARVGNTEAFF. Variable domain in full (rest from reference TRBV2 and TRBJ1-1): EPEVTQTPSHQVTQMGQEVILRCVPISNHLYFYWYRQILGQKVEFLVSFYNNEISEKSEIFDDQFSVERPDGSNFTLKIRSTKLEDSAMYFCASSARVGNTEAFFGQGTRLTVV.

The chain is built from TRBV11-3 and TRBJ1-5, with D unclear. The CDR3 has 13 residues. V was clipped by 2 bases and J by 4 bases, with 6 bases between them. The germline gives CDR1 SGHNT, CDR2 YENEEA. The CDR3 protein is CASSLRLNQPQHF. The CDR3 DNA sequence: TGTGCCAGCAGCTTACGACTGAATCAGCCCCAGCATTTT.

This chain links TRBV11-3 with TRBJ2-7; 8 bases agree with TRBD1. The CDR3 covers 15 residues. J was trimmed by 2 bases and V by 5 bases; bases with no gene match: 8. Germline assignment: CDR1 SGHNT and CDR2 YENEEA. CDR3 bases: TGTGCCAGCAGCCTTCCGGGGACAGGTACCTACGAGCAGTACTTC. As protein: CASSLPGTGTYEQYF.

This clone was counted once. The chain combines TRBV10-1 with TRBJ2-7; 9 nucleotides line up with TRBD1. The CDR3 has 15 amino acids. Trimming took 4 bases from V and 5 from J; bases not matched to a gene: 9. Germline V gene lookup returns CDR1 WNHNN and CDR2 SYGVQD (reference sequence). The CDR3 here is CASSASGTGLHEQYF. In DNA form, the CDR3 reads TGCGCCAGCAGTGCCTCCGGGACAGGGCTCCACGAGCAGTACTTC.

V usage is TRBV10-2 and J usage is TRBJ1-5; D uncertain. The CDR3 covers 14 residues. V was cut by 3 bases and J by 3 bases, with 9 bases left in between. CDR1 is WSHSY, CDR2 SAAADI, per germline. CDR3 bases: TGCGCCAGCAGTGAATTGGCCCTCAATCAGCCCCAGCATTTT. Its protein is CASSELALNQPQHF.

The rearrangement uses TRBV10-3 and TRBJ2-2, with a tentative D call TRBD1 (6 bases). This CDR3 is built from 14 residues. In germline, CDR1 is ENHRY, CDR2 SYGVKD. The ends were cut back, 4 bases at V and 3 bases at J, with 9 bases in the middle. The DNA for the CDR3 is TGTGCCATCAGTGCGAGGACAGACACCGGGGAGCTGTTTTTT. Its protein product is CAISARTDTGELFF.

The sample holds one count of this clone. This rearrangement joins TRBV13 to TRBJ2-7; 10 bases agree with TRBD2. CDR3 length: 16 residues. The germline gives CDR1 PRHDT, CDR2 FYEKMQ (reference sequence). J lost 3 bases, V lost 0 bases, and 5 bases had no gene match. The CDR3 DNA reads TGTGCCAGCAGCTTAGGGCAGCGGGAGGGGGGCTACGAGCAGTACTTC. This codes for CASSLGQREGGYEQYF.

This chain uses TRBV19 with TRBJ1-4, with TRBD1 as a possible D gene (6 bases). Germline loops: CDR1 LNHDA, CDR2 SQIVND (reference sequence). CDR3 length: 15 amino acids. Trimming left V 4 bases short and J 0 bases short, with 9 bases between. The CDR3 is CASSTGQSTNEKLFF. CDR3 DNA: TGTGCCAGTAGTACCGGACAGTCAACTAATGAAAAACTGTTTTTT.

V gene TRBV6-5 combines with J gene TRBJ1-5; 8 nucleotides agree with TRBD1. The CDR3 covers 16 residues. From germline, CDR1 is MNHEY and CDR2 SVGAGI. With 2 bases clipped from V and 3 bases from J, the junction kept 6 bases outside the gene matches. The DNA of the CDR3 is TGTGCCAGCAGTTACCCGGACAGGGAGTACAATCAGCCCCAGCATTTT. It codes for CASSYPDREYNQPQHF.